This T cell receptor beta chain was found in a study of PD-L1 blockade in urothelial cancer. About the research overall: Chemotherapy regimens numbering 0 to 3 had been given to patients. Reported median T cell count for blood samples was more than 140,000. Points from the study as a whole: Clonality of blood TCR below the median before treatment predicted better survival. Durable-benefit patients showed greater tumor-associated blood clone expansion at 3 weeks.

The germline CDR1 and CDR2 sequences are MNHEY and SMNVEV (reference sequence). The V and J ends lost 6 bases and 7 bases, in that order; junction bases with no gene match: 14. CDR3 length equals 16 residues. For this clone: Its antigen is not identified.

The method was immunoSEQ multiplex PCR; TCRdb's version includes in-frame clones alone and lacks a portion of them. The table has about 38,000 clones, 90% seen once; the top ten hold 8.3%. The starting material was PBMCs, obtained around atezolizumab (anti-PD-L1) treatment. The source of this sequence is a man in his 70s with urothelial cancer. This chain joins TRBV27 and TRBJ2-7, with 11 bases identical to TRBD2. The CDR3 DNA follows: TGTGCCAGCAGGTCCGCGGGACTAGCGGAGCGGGGGGAGCAGTACTTC. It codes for CASRSAGLAERGEQYF.